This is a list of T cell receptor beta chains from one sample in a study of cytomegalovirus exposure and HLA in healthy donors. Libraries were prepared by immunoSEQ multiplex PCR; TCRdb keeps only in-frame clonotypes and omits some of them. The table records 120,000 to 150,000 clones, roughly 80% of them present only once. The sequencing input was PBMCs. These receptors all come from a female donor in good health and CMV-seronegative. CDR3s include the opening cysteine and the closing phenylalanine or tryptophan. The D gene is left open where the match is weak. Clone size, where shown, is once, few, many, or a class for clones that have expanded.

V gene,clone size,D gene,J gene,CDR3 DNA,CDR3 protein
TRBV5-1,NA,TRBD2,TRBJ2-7,TGCGCCAGCAGCTTCGGGCTAGCGGGAGTGGTAAACGAGCAGTACTTC,CASSFGLAGVVNEQYF
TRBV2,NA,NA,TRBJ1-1,TGTGCCAGCAGTGAAGCGTGGGGGGGGGATACTGAAGCTTTCTTT,CASSEAWGGDTEAFF
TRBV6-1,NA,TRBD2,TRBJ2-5,TGTGCCAGCAGTGAACTAGCGGGGGTTCAAGAGACCCAGTACTTC,CASSELAGVQETQYF
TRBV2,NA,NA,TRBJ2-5,TGTGCCCGGACAGGGTGCCTAGCGGGGAATCAAGAGACCCAGTACTTC,CARTGCLAGNQETQYF
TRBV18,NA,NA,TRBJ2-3,TGTGCCAGCTCACCAGCCAGGGGCACAGATACGCAGTATTTT,CASSPARGTDTQYF
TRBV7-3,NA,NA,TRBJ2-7,TGTGCCAGCAGCTTTGGCAGGGGATCCTACGAGCAGTACTTC,CASSFGRGSYEQYF
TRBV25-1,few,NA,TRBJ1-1,TGTGCCAGCAGTGCCACCGGGACAAGTACTGAAGCTTTCTTT,CASSATGTSTEAFF
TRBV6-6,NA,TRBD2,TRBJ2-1,TGTGCCAGCAGTTACCTGGTAGCGGGGGCCTACAATGAGCAGTTCTTC,CASSYLVAGAYNEQFF
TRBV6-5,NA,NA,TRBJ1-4,TGTGCCAGCACCTTGGGGGCAGGGTATGAAAAACTGTTTTTT,CASTLGAGYEKLFF
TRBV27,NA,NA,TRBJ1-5,TGTGCCAGCAGTTTCGGACAGTACAATCAGCCCCAGCATTTT,CASSFGQYNQPQHF
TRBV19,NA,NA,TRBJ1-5,TGTGCCAGTAGTAGCCCTAGGGGTTTGAATCAGCCCCAGCATTTT,CASSSPRGLNQPQHF
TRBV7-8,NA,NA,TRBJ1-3,TGTGCCAGCAGCTTACTAGGCAGCTACACTGGAAACACCATATATTTT,CASSLLGSYTGNTIYF
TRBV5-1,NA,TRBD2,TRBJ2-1,TGCGCCAGCAGCTTGGTAGCGCGGGAGATCAACAATGAGCAGTTCTTC,CASSLVAREINNEQFF
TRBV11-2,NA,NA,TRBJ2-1,TGTGCCAGCAGCTTAGTGTCAGGCTACAATGAGCAGTTCTTC,CASSLVSGYNEQFF
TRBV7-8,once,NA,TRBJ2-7,TGTGCCAGCACGTATACAGGGGGGGACTACGAGCAGTACTTC,CASTYTGGDYEQYF
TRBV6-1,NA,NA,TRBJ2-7,TGTGCCAGCAGTGCGACAGGTTTCTCCTACGAGCAGTACTTC,CASSATGFSYEQYF
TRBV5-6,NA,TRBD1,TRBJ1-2,TGTGCCAGCAGGTCGTCCCGGGACAGGGCCGCTAACTATGGCTACACCTTC,CASRSSRDRAANYGYTF
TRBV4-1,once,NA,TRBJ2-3,TGCGCCAGCAGCCCAGAGATAGACACAGATACGCAGTATTTT,CASSPEIDTDTQYF
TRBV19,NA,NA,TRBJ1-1,TGTGCCAGTAGTATTTCCAGGGACACCACTGAAGCTTTCTTT,CASSISRDTTEAFF
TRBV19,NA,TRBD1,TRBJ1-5,TGTGCCAGTAGTGCTCAGGACAGGGGTAGCAATCAGCCCCAGCATTTT,CASSAQDRGSNQPQHF
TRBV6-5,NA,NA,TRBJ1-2,TGTGCCAGCAGTTACTCGAGCCGGGGGGCCGGCGGCTACACCTTC,CASSYSSRGAGGYTF
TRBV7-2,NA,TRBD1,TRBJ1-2,TGTGCCAGCAGCTCTATTAGGACGGGGGACAGGGCTAACTATGGCTACACCTTC,CASSSIRTGDRANYGYTF
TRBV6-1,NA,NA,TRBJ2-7,TGTGCCAGCAGGTTCAGGGTTGCCTACGAGCAGTACTTC,CASRFRVAYEQYF
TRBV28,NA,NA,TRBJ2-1,TGTGCCAGCAGTGCCGCAGCGGTGGTGGGTTACAATGAGCAGTTCTTC,CASSAAAVVGYNEQFF
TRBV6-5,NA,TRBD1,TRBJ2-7,TGTGCCAGCAGGACCGGGACAGGGAACAACTACGAGCAGTACTTC,CASRTGTGNNYEQYF
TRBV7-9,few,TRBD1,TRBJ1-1,TGTGCCAGCAGCTTAAAAGGGGGCCTAATGAACACTGAAGCTTTCTTT,CASSLKGGLMNTEAFF
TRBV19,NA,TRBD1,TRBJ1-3,TGTGCCAGTACAGACAGGGTATGGTTGGGAAACACCATATATTTT,CASTDRVWLGNTIYF
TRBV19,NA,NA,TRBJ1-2,TGTGCCACCGATAGGAGAGGCGACTATGGCTACACCTTC,CATDRRGDYGYTF
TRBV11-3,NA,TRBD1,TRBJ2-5,TGTGCCAGCAGCTTAAGTATGGGACAGGGGGAAGAGATCCAGTACTTC,CASSLSMGQGEEIQYF
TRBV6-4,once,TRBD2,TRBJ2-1,TGTGCCAGCAGTGACTCGGCGGGAGGGCCGAATGAGCAGTTCTTC,CASSDSAGGPNEQFF
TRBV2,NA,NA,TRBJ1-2,TGTGCCGGCAGTGGCCAGGGTCAGAACTATGGCTACACCTTC,CAGSGQGQNYGYTF
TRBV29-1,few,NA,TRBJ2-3,TGCAGCGTTTCCTTAGAGTTAGATACGCAGTATTTT,CSVSLELDTQYF
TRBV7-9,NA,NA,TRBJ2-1,TGTGCCAGCAGCTTAGGTCGGATGGGCGACAATGAGCAGTTCTTC,CASSLGRMGDNEQFF
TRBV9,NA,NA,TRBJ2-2,TGTGCCAGCAGCGGCCGGACAGCCGGGGAGCTGTTTTTT,CASSGRTAGELFF
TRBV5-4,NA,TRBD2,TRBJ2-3,TGTGCCAGCAGTCACCAGCGCGGGGGTAGAAGCACAGATACGCAGTATTTT,CASSHQRGGRSTDTQYF
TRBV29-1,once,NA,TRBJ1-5,TGCAGCGTTGAAGAGGCAGGGCCGGGCAATCAGCCCCAGCATTTT,CSVEEAGPGNQPQHF
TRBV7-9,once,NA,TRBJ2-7,TGTGCCAGCAGCTTAGCGACCAGCGGGCTCGACGAGCAGTACTTC,CASSLATSGLDEQYF
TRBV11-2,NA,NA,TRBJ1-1,TGTGCCAGCAGCTTAGAGGCCCTGAACACTGAAGCTTTCTTT,CASSLEALNTEAFF
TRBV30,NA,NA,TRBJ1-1,TGTGCCTGGAGTGTATGGGGCGCTTTGAACACTGAAGCTTTCTTT,CAWSVWGALNTEAFF
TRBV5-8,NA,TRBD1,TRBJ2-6,TGTGCCAGCAGCTTGGCTCGTGGACAGGGGGCCTCTGGGGCCAACGTCCTGACTTTC,CASSLARGQGASGANVLTF
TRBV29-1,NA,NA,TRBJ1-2,TGCAGCGTTGAAATCCGGGACAACCTCTATGGCTACACCTTC,CSVEIRDNLYGYTF
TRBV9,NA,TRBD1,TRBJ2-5,TGTGCCAGCATCCAGGGGGCGCGGGAGACCCAGTACTTC,CASIQGARETQYF
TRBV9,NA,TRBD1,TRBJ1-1,TGTGCCAGCAGCGTAGCTGGGACAGCTGAAGCTTTCTTT,CASSVAGTAEAFF
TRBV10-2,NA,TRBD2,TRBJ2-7,TGCGCCAGCAGCGCGACTAGCGGGCCTACCTACGAGCAGTACTTC,CASSATSGPTYEQYF
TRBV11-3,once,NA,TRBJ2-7,TGTGCCAGCAGCCCTGGACATAGTCACGAGCAGTACTTC,CASSPGHSHEQYF
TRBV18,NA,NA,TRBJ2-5,TGTGCCAGCTCACCGGGGACATCGACGGTAGAGACCCAGTACTTC,CASSPGTSTVETQYF
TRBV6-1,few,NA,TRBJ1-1,TGTGCCAGCACCCGCCTCACAGCATCAAACACTGAAGCTTTCTTT,CASTRLTASNTEAFF
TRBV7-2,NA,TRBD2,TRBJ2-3,TGTGCCAGCAGCTTAGTGGCTAGCGGGAGCACAGATACGCAGTATTTT,CASSLVASGSTDTQYF
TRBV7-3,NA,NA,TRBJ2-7,TGTGCCAGCAGCTTAACAGGGGGGGGCCCCTACGAGCAGTACTTC,CASSLTGGGPYEQYF
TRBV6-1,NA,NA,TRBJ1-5,TGTGCCAGCGAAGGACAGCCCAATCAGCCCCAGCATTTT,CASEGQPNQPQHF
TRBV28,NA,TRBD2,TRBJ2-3,TGTGCCAGCAGTTTACGTCCGGGAGGTGGTGATACGCAGTATTTT,CASSLRPGGGDTQYF